A selection of T cell receptor beta chains follows, all from one sample in a study of T cell responses to AZD1222 COVID-19 vaccine. Assay: immunoSEQ multiplex PCR; the TCRdb copy retains only in-frame clones and omits some. The table has about 140,000 clones, 80% to 90% seen once. Specimen: peripheral blood, collected on day 0 of AZD1222 vaccination. These receptor sequences come from an adult in good health. Each CDR3 is given without its conserved first and last residue. Fields, in order: V gene, CDR3 protein.

V: TRBV19
CDR3: ASRITGLGEQF

V: TRBV5-4
CDR3: ASSLRTSGYNEQF

V: TRBV5-5
CDR3: ASSSRVSSERQPQH

V: TRBV28
CDR3: ASSPTEYNSPLH

V: TRBV5-8
CDR3: ASSWGLANYNEQF

V: TRBV28
CDR3: ASRDSKYNEQF

V: TRBV4-1
CDR3: ASSSAGVRNYGYT

V: TRBV7-9
CDR3: ASSLGQGTLEAF

V: TRBV28
CDR3: ASSSGTSIKLYTQY

V: TRBV28
CDR3: ASSGTGGVGTEAF

V: TRBV10-1
CDR3: ASSESTRGGVSIQY

V: TRBV19
CDR3: ASSTNTGRLNTEAF

V: TRBV28
CDR3: ASSLIQGGEQY

V: TRBV9
CDR3: ASRRGEYGYT

V: TRBV7-9
CDR3: ASSPLAGGPVNEQF

V: TRBV7-2
CDR3: ASSQILGRNTIY

V: TRBV9
CDR3: ASSTDGGGTEAF